These T cell receptor beta chains were read from a single sample in a study of CD8 T cells in Susac syndrome. One entry per CDR3 protein results from TCRdb running MiXCR on the immunoSEQ multiplex PCR reads. The repertoire consists of about 200,000 distinct CDR3 sequences, with approximately 95% occurring once and the leading ten covering around 0.093%. Sequencing used CD4+ T cells from PBMCs. These receptors were obtained from a human donor in good health. Each CDR3 is given with its conserved first and last residue. D genes are given only for firm matches. Only some rows state a clone size, as once, few, many or a class for expanded clones.

clone_size	d_call	j_call	v_call	cdr3_aa	cdr3_nt
NA	TRBD2	TRBJ2-3	TRBV20-1	CSTGLAGTDTQYF	TGCAGTACCGGACTAGCGGGCACAGATACGCAGTATTTT
NA	NA	TRBJ2-3	TRBV5-1	CASSLGPESDTQYF	TGCGCCAGCAGCTTGGGACCAGAATCCGATACGCAGTATTTT
NA	TRBD2	TRBJ2-1	TRBV3-1	CASTASPPRAGGGEQFF	TGTGCCAGCACCGCTTCCCCCCCGCGAGCGGGAGGAGGTGAGCAGTTCTTC
NA	NA	TRBJ2-1	TRBV11-2	CASSLTWDREQFF	TGTGCCAGCAGCTTAACCTGGGACCGGGAGCAGTTCTTC
NA	NA	TRBJ2-2	TRBV11-2	CASSFYTPSNTGELFF	TGTGCCAGCAGCTTTTACACCCCGTCGAACACCGGGGAGCTGTTTTTT
NA	NA	TRBJ1-1	TRBV7-9	CASSTLRREAFF	TGTGCCAGCAGCACCCTCAGACGGGAAGCTTTCTTT
NA	NA	TRBJ2-5	TRBV5-4	CASSFPTGPGQETQYF	TGTGCCAGCAGCTTCCCGACTGGTCCGGGCCAAGAGACCCAGTACTTC
once	TRBD2	TRBJ2-5	TRBV5-6	CASSNSGGAETQYF	TGTGCCAGCAGCAACAGCGGGGGGGCAGAGACCCAGTACTTC
NA	TRBD2	TRBJ2-3	TRBV7-3	CASSVPLAGGDTDTQYF	TGTGCCAGCAGTGTTCCATTAGCGGGAGGTGACACAGATACGCAGTATTTT
NA	NA	TRBJ1-5	TRBV5-1	CASSLDRSPSQPQHF	TGCGCCAGCAGCTTGGATCGGTCCCCATCCCAGCCCCAGCATTTT
NA	TRBD1	TRBJ1-5	TRBV30	CAWSKGGKSNQPQHF	TGTGCCTGGAGTAAAGGGGGCAAGAGCAATCAGCCCCAGCATTTT
NA	TRBD2	TRBJ2-1	TRBV9	CASSVAGTSGLDEQFF	TGTGCCAGCAGCGTTGCCGGGACTAGCGGGTTGGATGAGCAGTTCTTC
NA	NA	TRBJ1-2	TRBV6-2/TRBV6-3	CASSPPRKTSSYGYTF	TGTGCCAGCAGTCCACCGCGAAAGACAAGTAGCTATGGCTACACCTTC
NA	NA	TRBJ2-7	TRBV6-2/TRBV6-3	CASSYTSGEQYF	TGTGCCAGCAGTTACACGAGTGGGGAGCAGTACTTC
NA	NA	TRBJ2-5	TRBV5-1	CASSLDPPGTQYF	TGCGCCAGCAGCTTGGATCCTCCGGGGACCCAGTACTTC
NA	NA	TRBJ2-3	TRBV29-1	CSVPGPNLF	TGCAGCGTTCCCGGGCCTAACCTTTTT
NA	NA	TRBJ1-2	TRBV27	CASSFLPGQGLGYTF	TGTGCCAGCAGTTTCCTTCCGGGCCAGGGTCTTGGCTACACCTTC
NA	NA	TRBJ2-1	TRBV20-1	CSAILISGEQFF	TGCAGTGCTATCCTCATTAGCGGTGAGCAGTTCTTC
NA	NA	TRBJ1-4	TRBV25-1	CASSPAPPATNEKLFF	TGTGCCAGCAGTCCTGCTCCCCCGGCAACTAATGAAAAACTGTTTTTT
NA	NA	TRBJ1-2	TRBV18	CASLPGIGENYGYTF	TGTGCCAGCCTACCAGGGATCGGTGAGAACTATGGCTACACCTTC
few	NA	TRBJ1-2	TRBV2	CASSVNNYGYTF	TGTGCCAGCAGTGTTAACAACTATGGCTACACCTTC
NA	NA	TRBJ1-4	TRBV3-1	CASSGKGFSTNEKLFF	TGTGCCAGCAGCGGGAAAGGGTTTTCAACTAATGAAAAACTGTTTTTT
NA	NA	TRBJ2-1	TRBV4-3	CASSQEVSDNEQFF	TGCGCCAGCAGCCAAGAAGTTTCGGACAATGAGCAGTTCTTC
once	NA	TRBJ1-6	TRBV27	CASSFRGNSPLHF	TGTGCCAGCAGTTTCAGGGGCAATTCACCCCTCCACTTT
NA	NA	TRBJ2-6	TRBV27	CASSNLGTPGHSGANVLTF	TGTGCCAGCAGTAACCTCGGGACACCAGGTCACTCTGGGGCCAACGTCCTGACTTTC
NA	TRBD2	TRBJ2-1	TRBV4-1	CASSQVRASGYNEQFF	TGCGCCAGCAGCCAAGTACGGGCTAGCGGCTACAATGAGCAGTTCTTC
NA	TRBD1	TRBJ1-5	TRBV20-1	CSAGDRGTNQPQHF	TGCAGTGCTGGGGACAGGGGGACCAATCAGCCCCAGCATTTT
NA	NA	TRBJ1-2	TRBV12-3/TRBV12-4	CASSFSGVGYTF	TGTGCCAGCAGTTTTTCAGGGGTCGGCTACACCTTC
NA	NA	TRBJ2-1	TRBV20-1	CSARGSSGGFSNEQFF	TGCAGTGCTAGAGGAAGTTCTGGGGGCTTCTCCAATGAGCAGTTCTTC
NA	NA	TRBJ1-5	TRBV5-1	CASSLGGIGGNQPQHF	TGCGCCAGCAGCTTGGGTGGGATAGGCGGGAATCAGCCCCAGCATTTT
NA	NA	TRBJ1-1	TRBV3-1	CASSKSTGGPEAFF	TGTGCCAGCAGCAAGTCGACGGGGGGCCCTGAAGCTTTCTTT
NA	NA	TRBJ2-6	TRBV3-1	CASSQASGAIGANVLTF	TGTGCCAGCAGCCAAGCATCGGGAGCCATTGGGGCCAACGTCCTGACTTTC
NA	TRBD1	TRBJ1-1	TRBV7-9	CASSSPTGEVAEAFF	TGTGCCAGCAGCTCCCCCACAGGGGAAGTCGCTGAAGCTTTCTTT
NA	NA	TRBJ1-2	TRBV10-3	CAINPMEGVGAGYTF	TGTGCCATCAACCCAATGGAGGGGGTTGGGGCTGGCTACACCTTC
NA	TRBD2	TRBJ2-1	TRBV29-1	CSVEDRYLAGVRDEQFF	TGCAGCGTTGAAGATCGCTACCTAGCGGGGGTCCGAGATGAGCAGTTCTTC
NA	NA	TRBJ2-6	TRBV9	CASSVRAGANVLTF	TGTGCCAGCAGCGTCAGGGCCGGGGCCAACGTCCTGACTTTC
NA	TRBD1	TRBJ2-1	TRBV28	CASSSSGQVAYNEQFF	TGTGCCAGCAGTTCCTCTGGACAGGTGGCCTACAATGAGCAGTTCTTC
NA	TRBD2	TRBJ2-1	TRBV3-1	CASSQAPETSGYNEQFF	TGTGCCAGCAGCCAAGCCCCCGAGACTAGCGGATACAATGAGCAGTTCTTC
NA	NA	TRBJ1-3	TRBV29-1	CSVSETPGNTIYF	TGCAGCGTTTCCGAGACCCCTGGAAACACCATATATTTT
NA	NA	TRBJ2-3	TRBV6-5	CASRLVGTDTQYF	TGTGCCAGCAGGCTAGTGGGAACAGATACGCAGTATTTT